The entry that follows covers one T cell receptor beta chain sequence. The target antigen is unknown. The CDR3 covers 18 residues. V gave up 8 bases and J gave up 0 bases; unmatched junction bases: 9. CDR1 SGHTA and CDR2 FQGNSA come from the germline V gene. These data are taken from a study of cytomegalovirus exposure and HLA in healthy donors. With 60 Vbeta and 13 Jbeta primers, the PCR was carried out. Clones were read by immunoSEQ multiplex PCR, and TCRdb kept only the in-frame ones, dropping some. The repertoire holds fewer than 300,000 clones, 75% to 90% seen once, with about 0.3% in the top ten. Overall study findings and caveats: Later analysis revealed greater clonal expansion in HLA-associated TCR beta chains than in equally common others. It was in a later analysis that TCR association rates were seen to vary by HLA locus, highest for DRB1 and lowest for HLA-C. Per published accounts, TCR beta sequences correctly predicted the HLA-A and HLA-B alleles of most subjects. Cytomegalovirus-associated TCR beta chains were listed, numbering more than 150.

This TCR was recovered from a girl aged 2-10 years in good health and CMV-seronegative. The chain joins TRBV7-2 to TRBJ2-1; the match to TRBD2 covers 14 bases. What was sequenced was PBMCs. CDR3 amino acids: CASGGGLAGDRSYNEQFF. As DNA, the CDR3 is TGTGCCAGCGGAGGGGGACTAGCGGGGGATCGCTCCTACAATGAGCAGTTCTTC.